This T cell receptor beta chain was captured in a study of cytomegalovirus exposure and HLA in healthy donors. Background on the study: The early release's HLA-typed donors yielded 80 million to 95 million unique TCRs.

These donors, healthy bone marrow donors, were studied. This CDR3 is built from 14 residues. V lost 3 bases and J 11 bases, leaving 18 bases between the germline ends. Germline V lookup: CDR1 SGHDT, CDR2 YYEEEE. In the PCR, 60 Vbeta and 13 Jbeta primers were used. The protocol was immunoSEQ multiplex PCR, while the TCRdb copy is restricted to in-frame clones and leaves out a portion. The repertoire includes 150,000 to 200,000 clones, around 82% of them detected once, and 1.7% sits in the top ten. Sequenced: PBMCs. The chain has TRBV5-6 and TRBJ1-5; TRBD1 might be the D (5 bases). This TCR was sampled from a man aged 40-49 years in good health and CMV-seropositive. Here the CDR3 DNA reads TGTGCCAGCAGCTCAGGCCTCGCCGGGGGGGCCCAGCATTTT. It encodes CASSSGLAGGAQHF.